This T cell receptor (beta chain) was captured by sequencing in a study of T-cell memory formation after mild COVID-19. Study results and caveats: Specificity for SARS-CoV-2 was not confirmed among the second-wave clones peaking on day 37.

Looked up from germline, CDR1 is SEHNR and CDR2 is FQNEAQ (reference sequence). The length of the CDR3 is 17 residues. Trimming cost V 5 bases and J 2 bases, with 16 bases left between them. A few counts support this clonotype. The antigen is not known. The authors produced TCR alpha and TCR beta cDNA libraries with sample barcodes and UMIs by 5'RACE using constant-segment primers. TCRdb called the 5' RACE reads again in MiXCR, with one record for every CDR3 protein. The sample lists 300,000 to 400,000 distinct CDR3 sequences, approximately 29% occurring once. The TCR comes from an adult woman who had mild COVID-19 (a few samples of this study predate the infection). Cell type and time point are not known. The J gene is TRBJ2-6, the V gene TRBV7-9, with D perhaps matching TRBD1 or TRBD2 (5 bases each). Sequenced input: PBMCs or a T cell subset sorted from them (not recorded which). For the CDR3, the DNA is TGTGCCAGCAGCCGTCACCTTGGGGGAGCTGGGGCCAACGTCCTGACTTTC. Translation: CASSRHLGGAGANVLTF.